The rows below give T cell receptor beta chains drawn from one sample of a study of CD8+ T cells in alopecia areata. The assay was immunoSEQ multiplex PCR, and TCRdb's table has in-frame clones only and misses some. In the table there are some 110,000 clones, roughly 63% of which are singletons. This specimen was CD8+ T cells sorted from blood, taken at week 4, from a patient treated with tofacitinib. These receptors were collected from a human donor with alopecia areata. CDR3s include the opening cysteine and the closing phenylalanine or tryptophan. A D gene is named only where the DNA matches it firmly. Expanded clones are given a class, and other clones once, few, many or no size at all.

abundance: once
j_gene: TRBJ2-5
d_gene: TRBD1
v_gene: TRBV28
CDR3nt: TGTGCAGCCACAGGGGGGAGAGAGACCCAGTACTTC
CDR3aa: CAATGGRETQYF

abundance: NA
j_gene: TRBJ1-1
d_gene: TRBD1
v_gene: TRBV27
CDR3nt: TGTGCCAGCAGTTTAATTGACAGGGGCTCTGAAGCTTTCTTT
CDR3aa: CASSLIDRGSEAFF

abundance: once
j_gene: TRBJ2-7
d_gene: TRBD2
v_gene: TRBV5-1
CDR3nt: TGCGCCAGCAGTCACGGGGGGGACGCCTACTCCTACGAGCAGTACTTC
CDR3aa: CASSHGGDAYSYEQYF

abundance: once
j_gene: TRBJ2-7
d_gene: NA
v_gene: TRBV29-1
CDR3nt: TGCAGCGTTGAGGGGGATGGTACAGAGACCTACGAGCAGTACTTC
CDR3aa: CSVEGDGTETYEQYF

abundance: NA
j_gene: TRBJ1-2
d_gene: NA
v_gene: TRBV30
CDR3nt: TGTGCCTTCACAGAGGACGGCTACACCTTC
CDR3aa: CAFTEDGYTF

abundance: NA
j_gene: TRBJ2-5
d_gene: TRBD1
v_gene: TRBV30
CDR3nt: TGTGCCTGGGACAGGGTAGGCGAGACCCAGTACTTC
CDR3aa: CAWDRVGETQYF

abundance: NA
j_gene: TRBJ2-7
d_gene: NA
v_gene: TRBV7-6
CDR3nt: TGTGCCAGCAGCTCGGGATTGACCTACGAGCAGTACTTC
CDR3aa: CASSSGLTYEQYF

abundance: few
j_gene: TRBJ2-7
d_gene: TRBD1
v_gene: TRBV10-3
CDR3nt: TGTGCCATCAGGGGACAGACACTCACCTACGAGCAGTACTTC
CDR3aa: CAIRGQTLTYEQYF

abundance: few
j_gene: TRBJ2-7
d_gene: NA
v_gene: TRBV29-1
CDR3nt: TGCAGCGTTGAAGGGCCAGGGACCTTCTACGAGCAGTACTTC
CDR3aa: CSVEGPGTFYEQYF

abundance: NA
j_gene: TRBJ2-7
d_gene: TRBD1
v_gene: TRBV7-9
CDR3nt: TGTGCCAGCAGCCTCACTATGGGGACAGGGCTCTACGAGCAGTACTTC
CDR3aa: CASSLTMGTGLYEQYF

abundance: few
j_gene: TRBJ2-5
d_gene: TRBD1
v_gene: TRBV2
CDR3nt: TGTGCCAGCAGTTCTGGACAGACAGGGTTGGAGACCCAGTACTTC
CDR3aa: CASSSGQTGLETQYF

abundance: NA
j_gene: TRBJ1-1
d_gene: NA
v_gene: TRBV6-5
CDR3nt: TGTGCCAGCAGTCAAAGACAGTTAAACACTGAAGCTTTCTTT
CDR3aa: CASSQRQLNTEAFF

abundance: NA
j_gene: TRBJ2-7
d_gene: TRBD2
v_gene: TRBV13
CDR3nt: TGTGCCAGCAGCACGGGCGGGGGAAACTTCGAGCAGTACTTC
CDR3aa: CASSTGGGNFEQYF

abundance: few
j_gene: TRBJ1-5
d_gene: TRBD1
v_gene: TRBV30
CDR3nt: TGTGCCTGGGGGACAGGGGGTAGCAATCAGGGCCCCCAGCATTTT
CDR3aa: CAWGTGGSNQGPQHF

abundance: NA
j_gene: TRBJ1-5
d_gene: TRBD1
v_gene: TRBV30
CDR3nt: TGTGCCTGGAGGGACAGGGGGCCCACCCAGCCCCAGCATTTT
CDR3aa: CAWRDRGPTQPQHF

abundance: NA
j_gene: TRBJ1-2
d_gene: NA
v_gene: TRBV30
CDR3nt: TGTGCCTGCCTCCTGGCCCCCTATGGCTACACCTTC
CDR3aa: CACLLAPYGYTF

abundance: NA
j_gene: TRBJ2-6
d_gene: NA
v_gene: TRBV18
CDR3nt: TGTGCCAGCTCACCAGAAGAAGTTAGACTCTCTGGGGCCAACGTCCTGACTTTC
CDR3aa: CASSPEEVRLSGANVLTF

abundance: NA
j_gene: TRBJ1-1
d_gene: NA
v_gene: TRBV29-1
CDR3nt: TGCAGCGTTGTGTGGACTGAAGCTTTCTTT
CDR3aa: CSVVWTEAFF

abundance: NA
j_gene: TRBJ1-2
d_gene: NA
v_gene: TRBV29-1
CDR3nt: TGCAGCGTTGAAGGCAGGTCGGCCTATGGCTACACCTTC
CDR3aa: CSVEGRSAYGYTF

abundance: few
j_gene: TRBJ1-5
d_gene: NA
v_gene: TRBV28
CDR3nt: TGTGCCACCAGGGAGGGCAGGAGCCTCAATCAGCCCCAGCATTTT
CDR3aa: CATREGRSLNQPQHF

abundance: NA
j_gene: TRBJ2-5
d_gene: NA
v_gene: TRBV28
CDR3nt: TGTGCCAGCAGTTTTAGGGTCAGGGAAGAGACCCAGTACTTC
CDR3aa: CASSFRVREETQYF

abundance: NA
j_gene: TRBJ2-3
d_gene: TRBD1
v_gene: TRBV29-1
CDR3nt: TGCAGCGTTGAAAACCTACAGGACAGGGGCGCAGATACGCAGTATTTT
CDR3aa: CSVENLQDRGADTQYF

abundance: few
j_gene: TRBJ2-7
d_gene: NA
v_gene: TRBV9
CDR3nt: TGTGCCAGCAGCGTAGCCCCGGATCGTGGCTACGAGCAGTACTTC
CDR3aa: CASSVAPDRGYEQYF

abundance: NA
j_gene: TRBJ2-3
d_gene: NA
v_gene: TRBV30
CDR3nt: TGTGCCTGGAGACACAGGGCCACAGATACGCAGTATTTT
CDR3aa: CAWRHRATDTQYF

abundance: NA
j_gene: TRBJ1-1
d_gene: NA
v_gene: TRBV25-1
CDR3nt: TGTGCCAGCAGTGAAGGCTTGACAGGTAAAGGCCTGAACACTGAAGCTTTCTTT
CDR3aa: CASSEGLTGKGLNTEAFF

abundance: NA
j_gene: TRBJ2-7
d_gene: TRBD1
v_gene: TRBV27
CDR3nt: TGTGCCAGCAGTTTATCCGGGACAGGGACCTACGAGCAGTACTTC
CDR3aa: CASSLSGTGTYEQYF

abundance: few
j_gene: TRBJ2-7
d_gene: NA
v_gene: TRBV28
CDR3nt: TGTGCCAGCAGTAGCCGACAAGGATGGTCCGAGCAGTACTTC
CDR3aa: CASSSRQGWSEQYF

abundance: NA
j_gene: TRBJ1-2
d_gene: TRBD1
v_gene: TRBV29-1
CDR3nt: TGCAGCGCCTCCGGGACAGACTTCAACTATGGCTACACCTTC
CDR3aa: CSASGTDFNYGYTF

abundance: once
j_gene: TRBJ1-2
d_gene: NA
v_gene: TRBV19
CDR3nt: TGTGCCAGTAGTATGGATGGTTTTGGCTACACCTTC
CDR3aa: CASSMDGFGYTF

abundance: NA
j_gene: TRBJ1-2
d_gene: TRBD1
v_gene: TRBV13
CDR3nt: TGTGCCAGCAGCTCCGGGACAGTCTATGGCTACACCTTC
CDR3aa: CASSSGTVYGYTF

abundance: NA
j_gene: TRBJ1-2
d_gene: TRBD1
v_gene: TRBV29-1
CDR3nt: TGCAGCGTTGATCAGGGGGCCGGTATGGACTATGGCTACACCTTC
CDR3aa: CSVDQGAGMDYGYTF

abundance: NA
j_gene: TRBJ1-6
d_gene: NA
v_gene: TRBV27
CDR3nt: TGTGCCAGCAGTTTATCCGGGGGCCCCCTTTCACCCCTCCACTTT
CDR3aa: CASSLSGGPLSPLHF

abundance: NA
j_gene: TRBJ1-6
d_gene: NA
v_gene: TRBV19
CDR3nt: TGTGCCTCGAAACTCACAGGGCAGGGTTCACCCCTCCACTTT
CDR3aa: CASKLTGQGSPLHF

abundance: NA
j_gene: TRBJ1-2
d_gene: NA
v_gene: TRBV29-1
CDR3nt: TGCAGCGTTGACAAGGGAGACTATGGCTACACCTTC
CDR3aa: CSVDKGDYGYTF

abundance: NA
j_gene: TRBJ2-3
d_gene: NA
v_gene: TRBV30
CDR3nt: TGTGCCCGAACGGGGGGCCGGGCAGATACGCAGTATTTT
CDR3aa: CARTGGRADTQYF

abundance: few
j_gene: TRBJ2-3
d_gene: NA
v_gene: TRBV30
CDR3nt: TGTGCCGGAAGGGAGCCTACAGATACGCAGTATTTT
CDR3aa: CAGREPTDTQYF

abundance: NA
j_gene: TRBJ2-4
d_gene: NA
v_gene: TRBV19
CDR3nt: TGTGCCAGTAGTATAGTAGCAGGGCCAAAAAACATTCAGTACTTC
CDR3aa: CASSIVAGPKNIQYF

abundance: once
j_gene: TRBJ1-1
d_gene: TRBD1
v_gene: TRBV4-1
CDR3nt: TGCGCCAGCAGCCAAGATCGGACAGGGGGAGGGGAAGCTTTCTTT
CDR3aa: CASSQDRTGGGEAFF

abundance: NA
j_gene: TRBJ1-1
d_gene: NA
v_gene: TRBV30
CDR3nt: TGTGCCTGGAAGACGGATATGAACACTGAAGCTTTCTTT
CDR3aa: CAWKTDMNTEAFF

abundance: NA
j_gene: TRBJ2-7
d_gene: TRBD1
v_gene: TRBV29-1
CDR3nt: TGCAGCGTTGAAGACGGGACAGGGGCCTCCGAGCAGTACTTC
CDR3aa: CSVEDGTGASEQYF

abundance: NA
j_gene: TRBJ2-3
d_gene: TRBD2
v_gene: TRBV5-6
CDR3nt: TGTGCCAGCAGCCACATAGCGGGGGACACAGATACGCAGTATTTT
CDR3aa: CASSHIAGDTDTQYF

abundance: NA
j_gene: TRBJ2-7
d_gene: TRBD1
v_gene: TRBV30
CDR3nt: TGTGCCTGGAGTGCCGGGACAGGGGCCTACGAGCAGTACTTC
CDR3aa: CAWSAGTGAYEQYF

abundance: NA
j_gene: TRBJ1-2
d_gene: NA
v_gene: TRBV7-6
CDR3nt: TGTGCCAGCAGCTTAGATGGGGGATTGGATGGCTACACCTTC
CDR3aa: CASSLDGGLDGYTF

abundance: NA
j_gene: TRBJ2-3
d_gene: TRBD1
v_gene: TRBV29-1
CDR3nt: TGCAGCGTTGAAGGACTGGGACAGGCGGAGACAGATACGCAGTATTTT
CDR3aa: CSVEGLGQAETDTQYF

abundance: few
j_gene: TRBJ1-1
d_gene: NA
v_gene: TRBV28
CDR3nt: TGTGCCAGCAGTTTCCGGGGCCTGGAAGCTTTCTTT
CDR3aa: CASSFRGLEAFF

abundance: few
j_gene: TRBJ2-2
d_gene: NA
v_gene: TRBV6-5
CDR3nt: TGTGCCAGCAGTTACGGCGGGGAGCTGTTTTTT
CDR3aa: CASSYGGELFF

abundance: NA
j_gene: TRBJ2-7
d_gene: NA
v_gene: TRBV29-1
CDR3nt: TGCAGCCTCCGTTCGGTATACGAGCAGTACTTC
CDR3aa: CSLRSVYEQYF

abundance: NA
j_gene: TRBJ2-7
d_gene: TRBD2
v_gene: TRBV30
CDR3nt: TGTGCCTGGACGGGGGGGGCGTACGAGCAGTACTTC
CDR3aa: CAWTGGAYEQYF

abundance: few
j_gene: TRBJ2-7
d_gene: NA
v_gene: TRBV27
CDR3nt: TGTGCCAGCAGTTTCGCAGGGGCCGGGCACGAGCAGTACTTC
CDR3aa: CASSFAGAGHEQYF

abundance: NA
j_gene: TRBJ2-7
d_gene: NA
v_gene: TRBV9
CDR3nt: TGTGCCAGCAGCGTTGGGAGAGGGTCCTACGAGCAGTACTTC
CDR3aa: CASSVGRGSYEQYF

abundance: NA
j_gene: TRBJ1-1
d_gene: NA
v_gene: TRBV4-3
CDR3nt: TGCGCCAGCAGCCTAGAAGGAGATATGAACACTGAAGCTTTCTTT
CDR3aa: CASSLEGDMNTEAFF

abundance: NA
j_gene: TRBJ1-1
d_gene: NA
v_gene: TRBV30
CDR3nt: TGTGCCTGGAGTGGAGTTATGAACACTGAAGCTTTCTTT
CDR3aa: CAWSGVMNTEAFF

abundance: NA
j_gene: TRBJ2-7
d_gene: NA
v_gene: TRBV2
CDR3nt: TGTGCCAGCTTAGACAGACCCTACGAGCAGTACTTC
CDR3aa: CASLDRPYEQYF

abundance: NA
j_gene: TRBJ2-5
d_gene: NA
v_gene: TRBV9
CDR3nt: TGTGCCAGCAGCCTCCACCACCAAGAGACCCAGTACTTC
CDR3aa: CASSLHHQETQYF

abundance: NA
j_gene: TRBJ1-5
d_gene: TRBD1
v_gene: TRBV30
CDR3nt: TGTGCCTGGGGAGGACAGGGTGATCAGCCCCAGCATTTT
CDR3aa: CAWGGQGDQPQHF